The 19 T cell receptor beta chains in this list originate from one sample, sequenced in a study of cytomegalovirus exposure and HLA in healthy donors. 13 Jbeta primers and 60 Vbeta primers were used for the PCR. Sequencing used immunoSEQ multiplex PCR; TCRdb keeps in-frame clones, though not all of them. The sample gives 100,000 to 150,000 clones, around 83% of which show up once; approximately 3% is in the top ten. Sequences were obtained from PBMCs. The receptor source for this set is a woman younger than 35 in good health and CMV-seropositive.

The CDR3, as DNA: TGTGCCAGCACTCTTACCGGGACAGCCTATGGCTACACCTTC. Translating it yields CASTLTGTAYGYTF. The chain links TRBV28 to TRBJ1-2; 7 bases map to TRBD1. CDR3 length: 14 amino acids. Losses at the gene ends were 7 bases for V and 4 bases for J; bases not matched to a gene: 9. Germline-derived CDR1 and CDR2 are MDHEN and SYDVKM.

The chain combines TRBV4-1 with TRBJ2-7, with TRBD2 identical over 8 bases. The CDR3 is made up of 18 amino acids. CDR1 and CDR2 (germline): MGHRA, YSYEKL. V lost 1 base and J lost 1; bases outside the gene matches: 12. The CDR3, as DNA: TGCGCCAGCAGCCAAGCGGGGGGACTAGGGATCGAATCCTACGAGCAGTACTTC. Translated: CASSQAGGLGIESYEQYF.

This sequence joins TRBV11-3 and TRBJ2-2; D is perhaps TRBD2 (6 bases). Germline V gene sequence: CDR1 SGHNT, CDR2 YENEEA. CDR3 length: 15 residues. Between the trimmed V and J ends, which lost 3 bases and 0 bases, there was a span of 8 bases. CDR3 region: CASSLEGSNTGELFF. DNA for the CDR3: TGTGCCAGCAGCTTGGAGGGATCGAACACCGGGGAGCTGTTTTTT.

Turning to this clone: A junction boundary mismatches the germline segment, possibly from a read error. This CDR3 is CSSSLFQGNTGELFF. The CDR3 coding sequence is TGTTCCAGCAGCTTATTCCAGGGTAACACCGGGGAGCTGTTTTTT. V gene TRBV7-9 combines with J gene TRBJ2-2, with a weak D call TRBD1 (5 bases). The CDR3 is 15 amino acids. The germline CDR1 and CDR2 sequences are SEHNR and FQNEAQ (reference sequence).

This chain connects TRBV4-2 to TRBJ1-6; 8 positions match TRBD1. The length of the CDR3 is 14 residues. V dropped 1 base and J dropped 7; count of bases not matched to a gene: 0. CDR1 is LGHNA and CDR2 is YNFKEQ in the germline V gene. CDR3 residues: CASSQGQGNSPLHF. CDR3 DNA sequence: TGTGCCAGCAGCCAAGGACAGGGGAATTCACCCCTCCACTTT.

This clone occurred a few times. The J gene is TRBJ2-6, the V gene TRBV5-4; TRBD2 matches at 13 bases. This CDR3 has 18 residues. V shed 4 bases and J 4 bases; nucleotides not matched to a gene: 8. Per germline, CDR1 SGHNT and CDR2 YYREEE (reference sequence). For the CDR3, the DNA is TGTGCCAGCAGCCCGGGACTAGCGGGGAATTCAGGGGCCAACGTCCTGACTTTC. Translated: CASSPGLAGNSGANVLTF.

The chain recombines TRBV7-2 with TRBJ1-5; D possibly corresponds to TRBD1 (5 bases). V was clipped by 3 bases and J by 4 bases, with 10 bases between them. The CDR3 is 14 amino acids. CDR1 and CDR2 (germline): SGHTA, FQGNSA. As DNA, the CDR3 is TGTGCCAGCAGCTTCCTTGGGGGGAATCAGCCCCAGCATTTT. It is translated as CASSFLGGNQPQHF.

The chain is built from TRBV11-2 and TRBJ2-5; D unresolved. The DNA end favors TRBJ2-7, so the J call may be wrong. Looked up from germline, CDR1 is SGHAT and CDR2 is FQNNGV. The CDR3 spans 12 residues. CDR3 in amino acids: CASSLDTYEQYF. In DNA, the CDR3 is TGTGCCAGCAGCTTAGATACCTACGAGCAGTACTTC.

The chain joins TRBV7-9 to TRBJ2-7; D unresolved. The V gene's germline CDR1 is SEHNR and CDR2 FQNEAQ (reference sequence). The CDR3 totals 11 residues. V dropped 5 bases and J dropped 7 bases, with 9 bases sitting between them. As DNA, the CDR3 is TGTGCCAGCAGCCGAGAGAGGGAGCAGTACTTC. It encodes CASSREREQYF.

The DNA of the CDR3 is TGTGCCACCAGCACCTCTACAGGGCCTGGAAACACCATATATTTT. Translated: CATSTSTGPGNTIYF. The gene calls are TRBV15 and TRBJ1-3; tentatively, D is TRBD1 (6 bases). V dropped 4 bases and J dropped 2 bases, with 12 bases sitting between them. The V gene's germline CDR1 is LNHNV and CDR2 YYDKDF (reference sequence). CDR3 length: 15 residues.

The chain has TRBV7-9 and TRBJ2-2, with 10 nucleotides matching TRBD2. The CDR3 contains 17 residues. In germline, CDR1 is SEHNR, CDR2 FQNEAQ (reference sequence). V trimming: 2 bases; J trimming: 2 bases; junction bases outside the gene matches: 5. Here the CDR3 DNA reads TGTGCCAGCAGCTTATCGCTAGCGGGGGAAAACACCGGGGAGCTGTTTTTT. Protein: CASSLSLAGENTGELFF. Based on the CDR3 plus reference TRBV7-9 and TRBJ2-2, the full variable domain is DTGVSQNPRHKITKRGQNVTFRCDPISEHNRLYWYRQTLGQGPEFLTYFQNEAQLEKSRLLSDRFSAERPKGSFSTLEIQRTEQGDSAMYLCASSLSLAGENTGELFFGEGSRLTVL.

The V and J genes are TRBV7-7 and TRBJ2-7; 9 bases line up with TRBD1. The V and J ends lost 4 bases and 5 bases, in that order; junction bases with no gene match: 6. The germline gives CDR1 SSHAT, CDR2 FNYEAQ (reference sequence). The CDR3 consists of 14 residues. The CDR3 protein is CASSSGTGNDEQYF. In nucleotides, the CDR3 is TGTGCCAGCAGCTCCGGGACAGGGAACGACGAGCAGTACTTC.

CDR3 in amino acids: CASGSAGRQFF. Here the CDR3 DNA reads TGTGCCAGCGGCTCAGCGGGGAGGCAGTTCTTC. The chain carries TRBV7-2 and TRBJ2-1; 7 nucleotides match TRBD2. This CDR3 is built from 11 residues. CDR1 is SGHTA, CDR2 FQGNSA, per germline. Trimming at V came to 8 bases and at J to 12 bases, leaving 7 bases not matched to a gene.

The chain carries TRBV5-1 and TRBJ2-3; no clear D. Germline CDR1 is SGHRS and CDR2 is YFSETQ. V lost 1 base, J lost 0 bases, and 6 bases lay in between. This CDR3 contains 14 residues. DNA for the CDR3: TGCGCCAGCAGCTTGCGCCAGAGCACAGATACGCAGTATTTT. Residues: CASSLRQSTDTQYF.

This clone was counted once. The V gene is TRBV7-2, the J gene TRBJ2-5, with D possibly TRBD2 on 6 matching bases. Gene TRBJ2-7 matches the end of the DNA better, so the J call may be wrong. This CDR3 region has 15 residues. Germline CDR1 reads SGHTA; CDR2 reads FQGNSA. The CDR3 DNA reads TGTGCCAGCAGCTTTCTGGGGGGTGACTCCTACGAGCAGTACTTC. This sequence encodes CASSFLGGDSYEQYF.

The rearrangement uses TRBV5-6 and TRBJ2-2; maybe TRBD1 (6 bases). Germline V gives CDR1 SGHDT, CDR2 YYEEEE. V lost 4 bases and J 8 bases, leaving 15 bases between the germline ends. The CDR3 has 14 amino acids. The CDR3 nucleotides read TGTGCCAGCAGCCGTAATACAGGGTTGGGGGAGCTGTTTTTT. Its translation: CASSRNTGLGELFF.

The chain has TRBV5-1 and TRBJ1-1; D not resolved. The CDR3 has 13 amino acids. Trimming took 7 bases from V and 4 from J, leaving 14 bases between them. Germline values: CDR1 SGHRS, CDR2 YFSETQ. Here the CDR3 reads CASRGPLGTEAFF. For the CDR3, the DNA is TGCGCCAGCCGCGGGCCTCTCGGCACTGAAGCTTTCTTT.

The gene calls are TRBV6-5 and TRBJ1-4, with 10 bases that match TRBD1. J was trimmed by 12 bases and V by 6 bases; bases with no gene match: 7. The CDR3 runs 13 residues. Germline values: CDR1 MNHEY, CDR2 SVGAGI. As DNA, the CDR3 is TGTGCCAGCAGCCTGGGACAGGGGAAGGAACTGTTTTTT. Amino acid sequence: CASSLGQGKELFF.

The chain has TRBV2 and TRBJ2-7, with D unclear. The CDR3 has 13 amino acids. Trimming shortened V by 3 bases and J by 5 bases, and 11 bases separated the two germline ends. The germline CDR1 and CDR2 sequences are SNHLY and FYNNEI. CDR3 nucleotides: TGTGCCAGCAGTGATGGCAGTCTCGACGAGCAGTACTTC. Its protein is CASSDGSLDEQYF.